What follows are 28 T cell receptor beta chains derived from one specimen sequenced in a study of Graves' ophthalmopathy and Graves' hyperthyroidism. Amplification of the TCR beta CDR3 regions used RNA transcripts (as template). The first round was an RT-PCR with HTBI primers, and the second round was a multiplex PCR. TCRdb reprocessed the multiplex PCR reads via MiXCR and lists one record per CDR3 protein. Seen here are some 390,000 distinct CDR3 sequences, about 16% observed once, and the top ten hold about 1.4%. The specimen was peripheral blood. The receptors were sampled from a woman aged 18-29 years with Graves' ophthalmopathy.

There are a few counts of this clonotype. The rearrangement links TRBV20-1 to TRBJ2-5; the D gene could be TRBD1 or TRBD2 (5 bases each). CDR3 length: 14 amino acids. Germline loops: CDR1 DFQATT, CDR2 SNEGSKA (reference sequence). V shed 1 base and J shed 5 bases, with 14 bases lying between them. CDR3 coding DNA: TGCAGTGCTAGAGTTGCAGGGTCGGGGGAGACCCAGTACTTC. Amino acid sequence: CSARVAGSGETQYF.

This clonotype came up many times. DNA of the CDR3: TGTGCCAGCAGCGTAGTGGGTGGAGACGAGACCCAGTACTTC. Protein sequence: CASSVVGGDETQYF. The J gene is TRBJ2-5, the V gene TRBV9, with D uncertain. Trimming shortened V by 0 bases and J by 5 bases, and 11 bases separated the two germline ends. Germline V CDR1 and CDR2: SGDLS, YYNGEE. CDR3 size: 14 residues. Full variable domain (remainder filled in from reference TRBV9 and TRBJ2-5): DSGVTQTPKHLITATGQRVTLRCSPRSGDLSVYWYQQSLDQGLQFLIQYYNGEERAKGNILERFSAQQFPDLHSELNLSSLELGDSALYFCASSVVGGDETQYFGPGTRLLVL.

The chain combines TRBV10-3 with TRBJ1-5; D gene unclear. The CDR3 spans 15 residues. Between the trimmed V and J ends, which lost 8 bases and 4 bases, there was a span of 18 bases. Germline CDR1 ENHRY, CDR2 SYGVKD. CDR3 amino acids: CAIPGVGRRNQPQHF. CDR3 nucleotides: TGTGCCATCCCCGGTGTAGGCCGGCGGAATCAGCCCCAGCATTTT.

This clonotype was picked up many times. The V call is TRBV20-1, the J call TRBJ2-7, with 9 bases fitting TRBD1. Germline-derived CDR1 and CDR2 are DFQATT and SNEGSKA (reference sequence). CDR3 length: 15 amino acids. V was pared by 0 bases and J by 3 bases, with 6 bases of the junction left unmatched. In DNA form, the CDR3 reads TGCAGTGCTAGAGATCGGGACAGGGACGGCTACGAGCAGTACTTC. Its translation: CSARDRDRDGYEQYF.

J is TRBJ1-5 and V is TRBV6-1, with D uncertain. The CDR3 length is 16 residues. Trimming shortened V by 2 bases and J by 7 bases, and 18 bases separated the two germline ends. CDR1 and CDR2 (germline): MNHNS, SASEGT. CDR3 sequence: CASSEWEGSARQPQHF. As DNA, the CDR3 is TGTGCCAGCAGTGAATGGGAGGGATCGGCGCGACAGCCCCAGCATTTT.

At least ten counts were recorded for this clonotype. The chain links TRBV28 to TRBJ1-1, with a tentative D call TRBD1 (6 bases). CDR3 length: 15 residues. Germline values: CDR1 MDHEN, CDR2 SYDVKM. The V gene lost 10 bases and the J gene lost 0 bases, with 18 bases spanning the gap. The CDR3 sequence is CATSKAGAVNTEAFF. CDR3 in DNA: TGTGCCACCAGCAAGGCGGGGGCGGTGAACACTGAAGCTTTCTTT.

This chain uses TRBV28 with TRBJ2-7, with 10 bases that match TRBD1. The CDR3 is 13 amino acids. Trimming removed 9 bases from V and 6 bases from J; junction bases left unmatched: 8. Looked up from germline, CDR1 is MDHEN and CDR2 is SYDVKM. As DNA, the CDR3 is TGTGCCAGTAGTGTACGACAGGGGGCCGAGCAGTACTTC. This encodes CASSVRQGAEQYF.

This clonotype has more than one count but fewer than ten. This chain links TRBV7-3 with TRBJ2-5, with 13 positions matching TRBD2. Germline CDR1 SGHTA, CDR2 FQGTGA. This CDR3 is built from 16 residues. The junction had 3 bases not matched to a gene; V was cut back by 0 bases and J by 5 bases. The CDR3 region is CASSLTGLAGVETQYF. The CDR3, as DNA: TGTGCCAGCAGCTTAACAGGACTAGCGGGAGTGGAGACCCAGTACTTC.

This clonotype occurred many times. The V and J genes are TRBV24-1 and TRBJ2-2; 7 bases agree with TRBD2. J was trimmed by 2 bases and V by 5 bases; bases with no gene match: 10. From germline, CDR1 is KGHDR and CDR2 SFDVKD. The CDR3 totals 17 residues. Here the CDR3 DNA reads TGTGCCACCAGTGGAAGGCTAGCGGAGTCAAACACCGGGGAGCTGTTTTTT. It translates to CATSGRLAESNTGELFF.

J is TRBJ1-5 and V is TRBV28; D remains unclear. This CDR3 contains 13 residues. V was clipped by 6 bases and J by 2 bases, with 8 bases between them. CDR1 MDHEN and CDR2 SYDVKM come from the germline V gene. CDR3 region: CASRDSGNQPQHF. The CDR3 nucleotides read TGTGCCAGCAGGGATAGTGGCAATCAGCCCCAGCATTTT.

In this sample, this clonotype turned up many times. The rearrangement uses TRBV6-5 and TRBJ1-1, with no clear D. The germline gives CDR1 MNHEY, CDR2 SVGAGI. The CDR3 length is 14 residues. V was pared by 0 bases and J by 6 bases, with 11 bases between. CDR3 nucleotide sequence: TGTGCCAGCAGTTACTCGACCGAGGACGCTGAAGCTTTCTTT. Translated, it gives CASSYSTEDAEAFF.

V gene TRBV11-1 combines with J gene TRBJ1-1, with D perhaps TRBD1 (5 bases). Germline CDR1 reads SGHAT; CDR2 reads FQDESV (reference sequence). V was cut by 6 bases and J by 0 bases, with 17 bases left in between. The CDR3 length is 16 residues. CDR3: CASREMGGGLNTEAFF. The CDR3 nucleotides are TGTGCCAGCAGGGAAATGGGGGGAGGGCTGAACACTGAAGCTTTCTTT.

This clonotype was recorded at least ten times. The genes are TRBV15 and TRBJ1-1; 7 nucleotides align to TRBD1. Trimming cost V 5 bases and J 1 base; bases outside gene matches: 10. The CDR3 covers 16 residues. Germline V CDR1 and CDR2: LNHNV, YYDKDF (reference sequence). In DNA form, the CDR3 reads TGTGCCACCAGCGGGAGGACAGGCGCTCCGAACACTGAAGCTTTCTTT. Its protein product is CATSGRTGAPNTEAFF. Combining the CDR3 with reference TRBV15 and TRBJ1-1 gives the whole variable domain DAMVIQNPRYQVTQFGKPVTLSCSQTLNHNVMYWYQQKSSQAPKLLFHYYDKDFNNEADTPDNFQSRRPNTSFCFLDIRSPGLGDTAMYLCATSGRTGAPNTEAFFGQGTRLTVV.

This clonotype was counted at least ten times. The rearrangement uses TRBV11-2 and TRBJ2-7; the match to TRBD2 covers 8 bases. Germline CDR1 is SGHAT and CDR2 is FQNNGV. V was pared by 5 bases and J by 2 bases, with 11 bases of the junction left unmatched. The CDR3 loop spans 16 amino acids. The CDR3 is CASSHGGGGPAYEQYF. The CDR3 bases are TGTGCCAGCAGCCACGGGGGGGGCGGGCCAGCCTACGAGCAGTACTTC.

V gene TRBV12-3 or TRBV12-4 combines with J gene TRBJ2-5, with D maybe TRBD2 (6 bases). The V gene lost 5 bases and the J gene lost 5 bases, with 21 bases spanning the gap. The CDR3 runs to 16 residues. The CDR3 DNA reads TGTGCCAGCAGTCTAAGGCGGGGCCTTAAAACGGAGACCCAGTACTTC. Translated, it gives CASSLRRGLKTETQYF.

This clonotype was found a few times. A single base separates this from a much larger clone, so it may be a read error. The V gene is TRBV28, the J gene TRBJ1-1; D remains ambiguous. V was trimmed by 9 bases and J by 3 bases, leaving 14 bases between them. Germline loops: CDR1 MDHEN, CDR2 SYDVKM. The CDR3 is 13 residues long. The CDR3 is CASRLRWDTEAFF. In nucleotides, the CDR3 is TGTGCCAGTCGACTGAGGTGGGACACTGAAGCTTTCTTT.

V usage is TRBV12-3 or TRBV12-4 and J usage is TRBJ2-5, with TRBD2 matching over 12 bases. The CDR3 sequence is 15 residues long. Trimming cost V 5 bases and J 4 bases; bases outside gene matches: 5. CDR3 sequence: CASSPSGRASETQYF. The CDR3 DNA is TGTGCCAGCAGTCCTAGCGGGAGGGCCTCAGAGACCCAGTACTTC.

In this sample, this clonotype turned up many times. The chain has TRBV19 and TRBJ2-7; no clear D gene. Trimming stripped 5 bases from V and 2 bases from J, with 16 bases between. CDR3 length: 15 amino acids. In germline, CDR1 is LNHDA, CDR2 SQIVND (reference sequence). This CDR3 reads CASSLWFRTAYEQYF. The CDR3, as DNA: TGTGCCAGTAGTCTGTGGTTTCGTACAGCCTACGAGCAGTACTTC.

On this clonotype itself: One base away lies a much larger clone, so this may be a sequencing read error. The chain combines TRBV4-2 with TRBJ1-1, with TRBD1 matching over 7 bases. Germline V gives CDR1 LGHNA, CDR2 YNFKEQ. This CDR3 is built from 18 residues. V lost 4 bases to trimming and J lost 3 bases; unmatched junction nucleotides: 17. CDR3 region: CASSRDRAVRRGDTEAFF. The CDR3 DNA sequence: TGTGCCAGCAGCCGCGACAGGGCAGTCCGTAGGGGGGACACTGAAGCTTTCTTT.

This clonotype has a count of ten or more. This rearrangement joins TRBV28 to TRBJ2-7; D is possibly TRBD1 or TRBD2 (5 bases each). The CDR3 runs to 15 residues. Germline loops: CDR1 MDHEN, CDR2 SYDVKM. The ends were cut back, 3 bases at V and 4 bases at J, with 16 bases in the middle. CDR3 in amino acids: CASSFEGSPTYEQYF. CDR3 DNA: TGTGCCAGCAGTTTTGAGGGGTCACCAACTTACGAGCAGTACTTC.

This clonotype occurred many times. The chain has TRBV10-1 and TRBJ2-5, with D perhaps matching TRBD2 (6 bases). The V end was cut by 4 bases, the J end by 5 bases, with 29 bases between. There are 19 residues in the CDR3. Germline CDR1 is WNHNN and CDR2 is SYGVQD (reference sequence). Written as DNA, the CDR3 is TGCGCCAGCAGTGGGCCCAAGGGAGGCAGCCCGCATAGAGAGGAGACCCAGTACTTC. Encoded protein: CASSGPKGGSPHREETQYF.

The sample holds many counts of this clonotype. The chain links TRBV2 to TRBJ2-7; 7 nucleotides line up with TRBD1. J was trimmed by 6 bases and V by 8 bases; bases with no gene match: 7. Per germline, CDR1 SNHLY and CDR2 FYNNEI. The CDR3 runs to 12 residues. The CDR3 coding sequence is TGTGCCAGCGCGGACACAGGGGTCGAGCAGTACTTC. Its protein product is CASADTGVEQYF.

This clonotype was seen repeatedly, ten times or more. The chain joins TRBV15 to TRBJ2-7; 7 bases are shared with TRBD1. CDR1 is LNHNV and CDR2 is YYDKDF in the germline V gene (reference sequence). There are 14 residues in the CDR3. V trimming: 7 bases; J trimming: 0 bases; junction bases outside the gene matches: 6. The CDR3 spells CATKVDRYSYEQYF. CDR3 sequence (DNA): TGTGCCACCAAGGTGGACAGGTACTCCTACGAGCAGTACTTC. The variable domain in full, with the rest retrieved from reference TRBV15 and TRBJ2-7, is DAMVIQNPRYQVTQFGKPVTLSCSQTLNHNVMYWYQQKSSQAPKLLFHYYDKDFNNEADTPDNFQSRRPNTSFCFLDIRSPGLGDTAMYLCATKVDRYSYEQYFGPGTRLTVT.

Regarding this clonotype: This clone may be a read error of a much larger clone one base away. This chain links TRBV19 with TRBJ2-7, with D perhaps matching TRBD1 (7 bases). Germline assignment: CDR1 LNHDA and CDR2 SQIVND (reference sequence). V lost 5 bases and J 6 bases, leaving 20 bases between the germline ends. The CDR3 is 15 amino acids. The CDR3 DNA follows: TGTGCCAGTAGTGATTCAAGTGGAGGGGGCTGCGAGCAGTACTTC. Protein sequence: CASSDSSGGGCEQYF. The full variable domain, its missing parts supplied by reference TRBV19 and TRBJ2-7, is DGGITQSPKYLFRKEGQNVTLSCEQNLNHDAMYWYRQDPGQGLRLIYYSQIVNDFQKGDIAEGYSVSREKKESFPLTVTSAQKNPTAFYLCASSDSSGGGCEQYFGPGTRLTVT.

The chain employs TRBV29-1 and TRBJ2-5; TRBD2 matches 7 bases. With 4 bases clipped from V and 5 bases from J, the junction kept 13 bases outside the gene matches. CDR3 length: 15 amino acids. Germline V gives CDR1 SQVTM, CDR2 ANQGSEA. The CDR3 here is CSVGGLEGGDETQYF. The CDR3 DNA sequence: TGCAGCGTTGGGGGCTTGGAGGGAGGGGACGAGACCCAGTACTTC.

This chain links TRBV30 with TRBJ2-7; 8 bases map to TRBD2. The germline gives CDR1 GTSNPN, CDR2 SVGIG (reference sequence). There are 15 residues in the CDR3. The V segment lost 1 base and the J segment 5 bases; nucleotides outside the gene matches: 10. In DNA, the CDR3 is TGTGCCTGGAGTGCAATCGGACTAGCTGCCAACGAGCAGTACTTC. Translated, it gives CAWSAIGLAANEQYF.

In this sample, this clonotype turned up many times. This sequence joins TRBV7-2 and TRBJ1-1; no reliable D call. Germline-derived CDR1 and CDR2 are SGHTA and FQGNSA. The CDR3 totals 13 residues. Trimming took 5 bases from V and 2 from J, leaving 9 bases between them. The CDR3 sequence is CASSQRANTEAFF. CDR3 sequence (DNA): TGTGCCAGCAGCCAACGGGCCAACACTGAAGCTTTCTTT.

This clonotype was detected many times. V usage is TRBV6-5 and J usage is TRBJ1-1; D unclear. Looked up from germline, CDR1 is MNHEY and CDR2 is SVGAGI. The CDR3 length is 12 residues. Trimming left V 9 bases short and J 7 bases short, with 15 bases between. The DNA of the CDR3 is TGTGCCAGTAAAACAACGGGAGATGAAGCTTTCTTT. It yields the protein CASKTTGDEAFF.